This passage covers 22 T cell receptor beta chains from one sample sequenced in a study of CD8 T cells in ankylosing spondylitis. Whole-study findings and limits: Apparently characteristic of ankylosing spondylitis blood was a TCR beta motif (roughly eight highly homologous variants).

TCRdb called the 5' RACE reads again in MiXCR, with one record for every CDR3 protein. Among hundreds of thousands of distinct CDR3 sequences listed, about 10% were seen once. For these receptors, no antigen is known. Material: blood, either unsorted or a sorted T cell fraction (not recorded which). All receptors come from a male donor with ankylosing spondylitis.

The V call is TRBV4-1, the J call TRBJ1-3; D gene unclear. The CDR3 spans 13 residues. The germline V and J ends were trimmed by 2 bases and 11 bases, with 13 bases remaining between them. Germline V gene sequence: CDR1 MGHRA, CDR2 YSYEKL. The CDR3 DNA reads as TGCGCCAGCAGCCAATTACCGTTTTGGGCCATATATTTT. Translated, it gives CASSQLPFWAIYF.

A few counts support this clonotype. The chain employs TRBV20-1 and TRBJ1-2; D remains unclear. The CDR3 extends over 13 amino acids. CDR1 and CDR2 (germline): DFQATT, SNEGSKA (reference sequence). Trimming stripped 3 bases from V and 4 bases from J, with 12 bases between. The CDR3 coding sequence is TGCAGTGCTAGCGTCAGTGTTGTCTATGGCTACACCTTC. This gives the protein CSASVSVVYGYTF.

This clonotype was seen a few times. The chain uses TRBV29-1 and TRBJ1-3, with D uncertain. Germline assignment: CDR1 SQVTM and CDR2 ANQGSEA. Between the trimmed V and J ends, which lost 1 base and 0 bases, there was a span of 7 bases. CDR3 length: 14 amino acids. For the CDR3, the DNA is TGCAGCGTTGAAGGCACCAACTCTGGAAACACCATATATTTT. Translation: CSVEGTNSGNTIYF. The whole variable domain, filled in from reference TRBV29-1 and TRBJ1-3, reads SAVISQKPSRDICQRGTSLTIQCQVDSQVTMMFWYRQQPGQSLTLIATANQGSEATYESGFVIDKFPISRPNLTFSTLTVSNMSPEDSSIYLCSVEGTNSGNTIYFGEGSWLTVV.

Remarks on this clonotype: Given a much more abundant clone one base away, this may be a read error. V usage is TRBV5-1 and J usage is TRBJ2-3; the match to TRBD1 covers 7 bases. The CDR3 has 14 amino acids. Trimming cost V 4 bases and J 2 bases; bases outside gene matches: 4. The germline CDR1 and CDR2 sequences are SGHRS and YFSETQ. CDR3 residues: CASSPGTATDTQYF. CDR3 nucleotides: TGCGCCAGCAGCCCGGGGACAGCCACAGATACGCAGTATTTT.

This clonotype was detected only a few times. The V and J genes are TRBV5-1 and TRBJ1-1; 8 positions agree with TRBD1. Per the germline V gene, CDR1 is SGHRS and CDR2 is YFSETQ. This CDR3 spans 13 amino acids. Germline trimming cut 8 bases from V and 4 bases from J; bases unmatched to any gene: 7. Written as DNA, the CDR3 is TGCGCCAGTGCCTCGGACAGGGCCACTGAAGCTTTCTTT. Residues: CASASDRATEAFF.

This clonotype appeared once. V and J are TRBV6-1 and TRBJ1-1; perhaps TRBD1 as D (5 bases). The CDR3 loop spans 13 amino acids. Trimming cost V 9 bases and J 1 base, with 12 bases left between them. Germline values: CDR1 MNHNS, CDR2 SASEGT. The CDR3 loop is CARRAQGNTEAFF. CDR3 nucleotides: TGTGCCAGAAGAGCGCAGGGGAACACTGAAGCTTTCTTT.

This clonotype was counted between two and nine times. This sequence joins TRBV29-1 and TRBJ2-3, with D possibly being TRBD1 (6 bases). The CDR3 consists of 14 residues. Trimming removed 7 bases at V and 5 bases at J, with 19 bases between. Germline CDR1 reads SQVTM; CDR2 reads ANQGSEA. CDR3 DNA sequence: TGCAGCGCCTTACCGGGACAAGAGGGAGATACGCAGTATTTT. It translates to CSALPGQEGDTQYF.

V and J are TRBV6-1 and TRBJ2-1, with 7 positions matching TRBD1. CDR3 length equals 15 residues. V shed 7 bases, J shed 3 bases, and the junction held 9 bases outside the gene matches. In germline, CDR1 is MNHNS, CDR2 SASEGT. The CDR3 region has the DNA TGTGCCAGCACCACGAGACAGGGTAACTACAATGAGCAGTTCTTC. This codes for CASTTRQGNYNEQFF.

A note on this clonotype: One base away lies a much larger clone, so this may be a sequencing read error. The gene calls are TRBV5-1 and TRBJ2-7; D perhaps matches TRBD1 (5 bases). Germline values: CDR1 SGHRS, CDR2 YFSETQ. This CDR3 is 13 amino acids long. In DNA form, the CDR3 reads TGCGCCAGCAGCTTTTTATGGGGCTACGGGCAGTACTTC. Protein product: CASSFLWGYGQYF.

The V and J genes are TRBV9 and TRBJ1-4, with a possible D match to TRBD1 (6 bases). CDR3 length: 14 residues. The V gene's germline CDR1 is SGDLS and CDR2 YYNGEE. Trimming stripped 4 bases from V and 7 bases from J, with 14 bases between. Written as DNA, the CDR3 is TGTGCCAGCAGCAGACAGGCGGAGAGTGAAAAACTGTTTTTT. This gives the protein CASSRQAESEKLFF. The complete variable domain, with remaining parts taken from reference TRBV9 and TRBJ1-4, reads DSGVTQTPKHLITATGQRVTLRCSPRSGDLSVYWYQQSLDQGLQFLIQYYNGEERAKGNILERFSAQQFPDLHSELNLSSLELGDSALYFCASSRQAESEKLFFGSGTQLSVL.

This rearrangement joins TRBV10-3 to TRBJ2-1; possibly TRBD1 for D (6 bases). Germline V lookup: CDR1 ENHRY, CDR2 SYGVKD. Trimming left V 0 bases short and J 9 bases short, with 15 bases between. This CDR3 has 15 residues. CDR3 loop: CAISESTTGPGEQFF. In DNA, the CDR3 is TGTGCCATCAGTGAGTCGACTACAGGGCCGGGTGAGCAGTTCTTC.

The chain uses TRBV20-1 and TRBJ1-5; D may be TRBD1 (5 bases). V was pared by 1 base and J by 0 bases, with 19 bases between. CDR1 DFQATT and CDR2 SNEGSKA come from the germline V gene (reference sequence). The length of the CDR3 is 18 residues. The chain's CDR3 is CSARVQKGDHYSNQPQHF. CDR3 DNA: TGCAGTGCTAGAGTCCAGAAAGGGGATCACTATAGCAATCAGCCCCAGCATTTT.

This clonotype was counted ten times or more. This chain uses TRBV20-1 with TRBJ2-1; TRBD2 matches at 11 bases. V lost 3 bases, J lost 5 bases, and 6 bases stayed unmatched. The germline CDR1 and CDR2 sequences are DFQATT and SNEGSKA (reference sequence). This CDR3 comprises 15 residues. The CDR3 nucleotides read TGCAGTGCTAGTCGTAGCGGGAGGGCCCACAATGAGCAGTTCTTC. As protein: CSASRSGRAHNEQFF.

The CDR3 DNA reads as TGTGCCACCCGAGGGGGCGGGAGAAACAATGAGCAGTTCTTC. This sequence encodes CATRGGGRNNEQFF. The chain carries TRBV6-1 and TRBJ2-1; the D call may be TRBD1 or TRBD2 (7 bases each). The V and J ends lost 10 bases and 5 bases respectively, with 18 bases between them. Germline V CDR1 and CDR2: MNHNS, SASEGT. There are 14 residues in the CDR3.

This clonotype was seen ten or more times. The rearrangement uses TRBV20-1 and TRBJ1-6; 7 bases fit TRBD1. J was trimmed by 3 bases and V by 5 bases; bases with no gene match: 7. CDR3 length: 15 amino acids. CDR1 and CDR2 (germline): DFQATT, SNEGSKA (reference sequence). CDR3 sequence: CSAPRGDGYNSPLHF. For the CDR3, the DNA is TGCAGTGCTCCCAGGGGGGACGGCTATAATTCACCCCTCCACTTT.

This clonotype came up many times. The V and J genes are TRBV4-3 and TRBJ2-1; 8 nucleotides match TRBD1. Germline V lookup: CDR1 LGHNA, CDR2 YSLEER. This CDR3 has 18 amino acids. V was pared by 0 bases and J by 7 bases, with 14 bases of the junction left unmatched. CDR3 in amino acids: CASSQDPADRAFWNEQFF. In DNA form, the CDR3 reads TGCGCCAGCAGCCAAGATCCGGCGGACAGGGCGTTTTGGAATGAGCAGTTCTTC.

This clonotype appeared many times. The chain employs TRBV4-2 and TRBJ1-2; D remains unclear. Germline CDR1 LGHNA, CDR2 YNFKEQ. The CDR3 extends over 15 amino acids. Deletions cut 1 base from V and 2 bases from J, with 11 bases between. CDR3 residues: CASSQAEGLNYGYTF. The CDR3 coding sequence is TGTGCCAGCAGCCAAGCTGAGGGATTGAACTATGGCTACACCTTC.

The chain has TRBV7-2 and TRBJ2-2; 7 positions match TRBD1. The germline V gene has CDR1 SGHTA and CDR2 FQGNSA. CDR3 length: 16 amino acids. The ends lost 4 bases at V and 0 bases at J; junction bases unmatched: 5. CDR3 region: CASSSRDRPNTGELFF. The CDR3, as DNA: TGTGCCAGCAGCTCCCGGGACAGACCGAACACCGGGGAGCTGTTTTTT.

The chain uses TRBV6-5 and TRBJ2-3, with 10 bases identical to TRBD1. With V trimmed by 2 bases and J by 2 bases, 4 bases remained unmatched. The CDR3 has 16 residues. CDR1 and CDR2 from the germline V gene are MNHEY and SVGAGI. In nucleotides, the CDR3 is TGTGCCAGCAGTTACCCGGGACAGGGGAACACAGATACGCAGTATTTT. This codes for CASSYPGQGNTDTQYF.

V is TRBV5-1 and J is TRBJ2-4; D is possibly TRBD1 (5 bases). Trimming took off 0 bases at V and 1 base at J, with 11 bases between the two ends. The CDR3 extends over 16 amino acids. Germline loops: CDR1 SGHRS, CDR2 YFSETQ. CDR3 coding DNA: TGCGCCAGCAGCTTGGCCCCGACAGTTGCCAAAAACATTCAGTACTTC. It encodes CASSLAPTVAKNIQYF.

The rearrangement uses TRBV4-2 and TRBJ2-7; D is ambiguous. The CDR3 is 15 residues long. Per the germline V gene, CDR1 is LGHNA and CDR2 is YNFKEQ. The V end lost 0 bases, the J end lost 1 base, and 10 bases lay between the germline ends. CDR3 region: CASSQDLFPSYEQYF. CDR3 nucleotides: TGTGCCAGCAGCCAAGATCTTTTCCCTTCCTACGAGCAGTACTTC.

CDR3 nucleotides: TGTGCCACCAGCAGAGATGACGGCCAGGGGCGACTATCCTACGAGCAGTACTTC. Translating gives CATSRDDGQGRLSYEQYF. The genes are TRBV15 and TRBJ2-7; a possible D gene is TRBD1 (6 bases). Germline-derived CDR1 and CDR2 are LNHNV and YYDKDF (reference sequence). This CDR3 is 18 amino acids long. The germline V and J ends were trimmed by 0 bases and 1 base, with 19 bases remaining between them.